The present T cell receptor (beta chain) was sequenced within a study of T cell responses to AZD1222 COVID-19 vaccine. Germline V lookup: CDR1 MDHEN, CDR2 SYDVKM. The germline V and J ends were trimmed by 5 bases and 6 bases, with 14 bases remaining between them. CDR3 size: 14 residues. Study-level results: Samples come after the peak T cell response, not at day 14. White British ancestry dominated among donors, who included more females, and clonal diversity was possibly underestimated.

Remarks on this clone: Its antigen is unknown.

Clones were read by immunoSEQ multiplex PCR, and TCRdb kept only the in-frame ones, dropping some. Among roughly 150,000 clones listed, 70% to 90% were seen once. The chain is built from TRBV28 and TRBJ1-5; perhaps TRBD1 as D (6 bases). The receptor's source is an adult who had recovered from COVID-19. The specimen was peripheral blood, collected after recovery from COVID-19. The CDR3 reads CASSPRGGAQPQHF. The CDR3 coding sequence is TGTGCCAGCAGTCCTCGGGGGGGGGCTCAGCCCCAGCATTTT.